This T cell receptor (beta chain) was captured by sequencing in a study of blood T cell repertoires in COVID-19. Whole-study context: The origin of the acute and convalescent COVID-19 samples was the United States, Italy and Spain. PBMCs, B-cell-depleted T cells, or T cells were the source of the cDNA or gDNA that made up the material.

Per the original data handling: Reference gene primer amplification in the assay estimated nucleated cell counts. Libraries were prepared by immunoSEQ multiplex PCR; TCRdb keeps only in-frame clonotypes and omits some of them. The V and J calls and clone size come from that table; D and trimming were worked out from the DNA. The repertoire has nearly 100,000 clones, 82% of them found once; the top ten carry 10%. CDR3 size: 13 residues. The germline gives CDR1 SGHTS, CDR2 YDEGEE. Trimming cost V 5 bases and J 9 bases; bases outside gene matches: 9. This TCR came from a man between 65 and 85 years old with acute or convalescent COVID-19. Sequencing used peripheral blood. The chain couples TRBV5-8 to TRBJ1-2; 8 bases map to TRBD1. In DNA, the CDR3 is TGTGCCAGCAGAAGGACAGGGTCCGAAAGCTACACCTTC. Translating it yields CASRRTGSESYTF.